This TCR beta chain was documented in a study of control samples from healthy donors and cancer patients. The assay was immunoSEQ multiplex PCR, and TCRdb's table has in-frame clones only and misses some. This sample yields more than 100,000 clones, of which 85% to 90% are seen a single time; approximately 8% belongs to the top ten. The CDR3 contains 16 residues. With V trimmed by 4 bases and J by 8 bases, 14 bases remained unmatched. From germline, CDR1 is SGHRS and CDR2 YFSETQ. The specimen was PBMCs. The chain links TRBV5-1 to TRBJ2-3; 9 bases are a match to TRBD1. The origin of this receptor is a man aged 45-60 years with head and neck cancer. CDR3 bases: TGCGCCAGCAGCACCCGGGACAGGGTGCCCCTCGGTACGCAGTATTTT. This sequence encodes CASSTRDRVPLGTQYF. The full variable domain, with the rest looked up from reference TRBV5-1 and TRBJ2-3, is KAGVTQTPRYLIKTRGQQVTLSCSPISGHRSVSWYQQTPGQGLQFLFEYFSETQRNKGNFPGRFSGRQFSNSRSEMNVSTLELGDSALYLCASSTRDRVPLGTQYFGPGTRLTVL.